These T cell receptor beta chains were read from a single sample in a study of blood T cell repertoires in COVID-19. The repertoire was sequenced with immunoSEQ multiplex PCR; TCRdb's copy has only in-frame clones and lacks some. The sample shows some 300,000 clones, approximately 91% of them seen only once. Sequenced sample: PBMCs or T cells enriched from blood (not recorded which). Receptor source: a woman in her forties who had recovered from COVID-19. The conserved cysteine and the conserved F or W are not part of the CDR3 here. The order of the fields is V gene, J gene, CDR3 length, CDR3 protein.

V: TRBV14; J: TRBJ1-1; length: 11; CDR3: ASSQDRNTEAF
V: TRBV5-1; J: TRBJ1-6; length: 11; CDR3: ASSPGYNSPLH
V: TRBV5-4; J: TRBJ2-2; length: 13; CDR3: ASSFSRGNTGELF
V: TRBV2; J: TRBJ2-5; length: 13; CDR3: ASAMESGEGETQY
V: TRBV2; J: TRBJ1-2; length: 11; CDR3: ASSLGTLDFYT
V: TRBV5-1; J: TRBJ2-5; length: 14; CDR3: ASSLVAGGAQETQY
V: TRBV7-6; J: TRBJ1-4; length: 14; CDR3: ASSLVGLRTNEKLF
V: TRBV27; J: TRBJ2-1; length: 11; CDR3: ASSFSGVNEQF
V: TRBV19; J: TRBJ1-2; length: 13; CDR3: ASSIDLDSYYGYT
V: TRBV30; J: TRBJ1-2; length: 11; CDR3: AWSPGTGDGYT
V: TRBV6-5; J: TRBJ1-3; length: 10; CDR3: ATDTGPVTIY
V: TRBV27; J: TRBJ2-3; length: 13; CDR3: ASLQTEPHTDTQY
V: TRBV6-5; J: TRBJ1-3; length: 11; CDR3: ATSPGTGNTIY
V: TRBV6-5; J: TRBJ1-1; length: 12; CDR3: ASSYSSGMGEAF
V: TRBV19; J: TRBJ2-5; length: 14; CDR3: ASSTRQGKGGETQY
V: TRBV25-1; J: TRBJ2-7; length: 11; CDR3: ASSAQGGNEQY
V: TRBV15; J: TRBJ2-7; length: 12; CDR3: ATSSRQGPYEQY
V: TRBV5-6; J: TRBJ1-2; length: 14; CDR3: ASSLDFGSANYGYT
V: TRBV3-1/TRBV3-2; J: TRBJ2-3; length: 11; CDR3: ATGTALPDTQY
V: TRBV7-9; J: TRBJ1-1; length: 13; CDR3: ASTELPPRGTEAF
V: TRBV12-3/TRBV12-4; J: TRBJ1-6; length: 11; CDR3: ASCEQGTSPLH
V: TRBV4-1; J: TRBJ2-5; length: 14; CDR3: ASSHEGREGRPTQY
V: TRBV4-1; J: TRBJ2-1; length: 14; CDR3: ASSPIRGRALGEQF
V: TRBV27; J: TRBJ1-5; length: 13; CDR3: ASSLVSEGGEPQH
V: TRBV4-1; J: TRBJ2-1; length: 13; CDR3: ASSQEIGRLGEQF
V: TRBV7-9; J: TRBJ2-1; length: 11; CDR3: ASSSGSYNEQF
V: TRBV5-5; J: TRBJ2-7; length: 12; CDR3: ASSLTSGGYEQY
V: TRBV9; J: TRBJ1-2; length: 15; CDR3: ASSEMTGEGLVDGYT
V: TRBV5-1; J: TRBJ1-6; length: 14; CDR3: ASSLTVNSYNSPLH
V: TRBV5-4; J: TRBJ2-2; length: 12; CDR3: ASSGNRVTGELF
V: TRBV6-5; J: TRBJ1-1; length: 13; CDR3: ASSPSGAEGTEAF
V: TRBV6-5; J: TRBJ2-5; length: 13; CDR3: ASTLAGGIEETQY
V: TRBV4-1; J: TRBJ2-7; length: 14; CDR3: ASSQEELTGSYEQY
V: TRBV6-6; J: TRBJ1-2; length: 12; CDR3: ASSRRQGGAGYT
V: TRBV11-1; J: TRBJ1-2; length: 9; CDR3: ASSSGYGYT
V: TRBV2; J: TRBJ2-1; length: 10; CDR3: ASSEATRAQF
V: TRBV7-2; J: TRBJ2-5; length: 17; CDR3: ASSLRRGLAGAYLETQY
V: TRBV19; J: TRBJ1-1; length: 12; CDR3: ASTLGLLNTEAF
V: TRBV5-1; J: TRBJ2-5; length: 12; CDR3: ASSFGQGSEPQY
V: TRBV7-2; J: TRBJ1-2; length: 12; CDR3: ASSLVQGAAGYT
V: TRBV27; J: TRBJ2-7; length: 16; CDR3: ASSRDRRTSGRSYEQY
V: TRBV5-4; J: TRBJ1-3; length: 13; CDR3: ASSLTGDLVNTIY
V: TRBV9; J: TRBJ1-6; length: 13; CDR3: ASSGGGPVNSPLH